Each of the 3 T cell receptor beta chains below was sequenced from the same sample in a study of T cells in localized non-small cell lung cancer. Using immunoSEQ multiplex PCR, the repertoire was profiled, and TCRdb retains in-frame clones only, with some absent. The profile shows some 38,000 clones, more than 80% of them singletons. The sequences come from peripheral blood, collected before any cancer treatment. Receptors were obtained from a female donor over 55 with stage I lung adenocarcinoma.

The chain is built from TRBV10-3 and TRBJ1-1, with 8 bases fitting TRBD1. The germline CDR1 and CDR2 sequences are ENHRY and SYGVKD. The CDR3 runs 12 residues. V was clipped by 10 bases and J by 5 bases; unmatched bases: 6. CDR3 sequence reads: CATNRGETEAFF. Written as DNA, the CDR3 is TGTGCCACAAACAGGGGGGAGACTGAAGCTTTCTTT.

The rearrangement uses TRBV7-9 and TRBJ1-2; 8 bases agree with TRBD1. This CDR3 spans 15 amino acids. The junction had 8 bases not matched to a gene; V was cut back by 4 bases and J by 4 bases. Germline loops: CDR1 SEHNR, CDR2 FQNEAQ (reference sequence). CDR3 sequence (DNA): TGTGCCAGCAGCTCCCGGACAGGGAAGAGCTATGGCTACACCTTC. This translates into CASSSRTGKSYGYTF.

The chain uses TRBV5-1 and TRBJ2-7, with TRBD2 as a possible D gene (6 bases). This CDR3 is 13 amino acids long. Trimming stripped 4 bases from V and 4 bases from J, with 12 bases between. Germline loops: CDR1 SGHRS, CDR2 YFSETQ. CDR3 amino acids: CASSKEGSYEQYV. The CDR3 DNA reads TGCGCCAGCAGCAAGGAGGGTTCTTACGAGCAGTACGTC.